The clone carrying this TCR beta chain came up a few times. With 3 bases removed from V and 6 bases from J, the gap between germline ends came to 9 bases. CDR3 length: 13 residues. Germline V gives CDR1 SSHAT, CDR2 FNYEAQ (reference sequence). This record belongs to a study of OX40 agonist ivuxolimab in advanced cancers. Across the whole study: Ivuxolimab, which is an agonistic anti-OX40 (CD134) antibody, was administered to the patients. Patients received intravenous ivuxolimab every 2 weeks at 0.01 to 10 mg/kg. Two patients with cutaneous melanoma and one with hepatocellular carcinoma, three in total, showed partial responses.

Sequenced by immunoSEQ multiplex PCR; TCRdb stores in-frame clones only, minus some. The sample comprises roughly 77,000 clones, approximately 80% of which are singletons, and roughly 0.5% rests with the top ten. V is TRBV7-7 and J is TRBJ2-1; the D call may be TRBD1 or TRBD2 (6 bases each). The sequence was collected from an adult with an advanced solid tumor such as melanoma, head and neck, liver or kidney cancer. Sequencing was performed on CD4+ or CD8+ T cells sorted from blood, taken in a trial of the OX40 agonist ivuxolimab. CDR3 in amino acids: CASSFGGGNEQFF. The CDR3 nucleotides read TGTGCCAGCAGCTTTGGAGGGGGCAATGAGCAGTTCTTC.